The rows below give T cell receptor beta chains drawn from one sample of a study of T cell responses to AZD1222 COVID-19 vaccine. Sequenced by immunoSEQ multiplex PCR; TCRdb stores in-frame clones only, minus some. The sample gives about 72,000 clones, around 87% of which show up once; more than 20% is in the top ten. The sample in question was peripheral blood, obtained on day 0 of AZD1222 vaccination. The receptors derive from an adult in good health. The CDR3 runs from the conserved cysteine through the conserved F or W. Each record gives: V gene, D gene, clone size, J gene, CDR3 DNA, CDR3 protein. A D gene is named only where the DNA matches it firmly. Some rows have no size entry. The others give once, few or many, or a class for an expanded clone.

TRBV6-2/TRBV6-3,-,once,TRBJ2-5,TGTGCCAGCAGCCGCGGGGAACCCCAAGAGACCCAGTACTTC,CASSRGEPQETQYF
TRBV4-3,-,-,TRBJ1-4,TGCGCCAGCAGCCAAGATGTATATCCCCCTGCTACTAATGAAAAACTGTTTTTT,CASSQDVYPPATNEKLFF
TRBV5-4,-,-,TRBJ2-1,TGTGCCAGCAGCTTGGGGGCGGAGAGTTACAATGAGCAGTTCTTC,CASSLGAESYNEQFF
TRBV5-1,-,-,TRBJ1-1,TGCGCCAGCAGCCCTTCTGGGGGGGACACTGAAGCTTTCTTT,CASSPSGGDTEAFF
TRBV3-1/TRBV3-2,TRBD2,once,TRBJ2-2,TGTGCCAGCAGCCAAGGGAGCGGGGGGGCCGGGGAGCTGTTTTTT,CASSQGSGGAGELFF
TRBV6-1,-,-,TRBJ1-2,TGTGCCAGCAGTGACGGACACCGAGCTAACTATGGCTACACCTTC,CASSDGHRANYGYTF
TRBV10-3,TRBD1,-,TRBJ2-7,TGTGCCATCAGGGTAACAGGGGGCTCGGACGAGCAGTACTTC,CAIRVTGGSDEQYF
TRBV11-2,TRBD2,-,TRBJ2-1,TGTGCCAGCAGCCACACCCCGGGGGGGAAAAATGAGCAGTTCTTC,CASSHTPGGKNEQFF
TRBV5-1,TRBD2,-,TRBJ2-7,TGCGCCAGCAGCTTGGCAGGGACTAGTAACTACGAGCAGTACTTC,CASSLAGTSNYEQYF
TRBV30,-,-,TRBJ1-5,TGTGCCTGGAGTGTAAGAAGCGATCAGCCCCAGCATTTT,CAWSVRSDQPQHF
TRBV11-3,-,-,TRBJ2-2,TGTGCCAGCACGGGGGGCGCGGGCACCGGGGAGCTGTTTTTT,CASTGGAGTGELFF
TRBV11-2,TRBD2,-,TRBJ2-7,TGTGCCAGCAGCTTAGACAGCGGGGGCCACCTGATCGAGCAGTACTTC,CASSLDSGGHLIEQYF
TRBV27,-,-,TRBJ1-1,TGTGCCAGCAGTTTAGGCTCAGGGGCGAGGGGCACTGAAGCTTTCTTT,CASSLGSGARGTEAFF
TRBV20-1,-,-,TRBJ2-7,TGCAGTGCTAGTCTCTCTCTTGTTGGGGACTACGAGCAGTACTTC,CSASLSLVGDYEQYF
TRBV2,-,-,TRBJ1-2,TGTGCCAGCAGTGGCGACAGCTATGGCTACACCTTC,CASSGDSYGYTF
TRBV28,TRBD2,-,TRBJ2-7,TGTGCCAGCAGCTCGGGAGGCACCTACGAGCAGTACTTC,CASSSGGTYEQYF
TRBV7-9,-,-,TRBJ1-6,TGTGCCAGCAGCTTGGGTCGGGGCGGAAATTCACCCCTCCACTTT,CASSLGRGGNSPLHF
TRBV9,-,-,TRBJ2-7,TGTGCCAGCAGCTCCGGGCCGATCGACGAGCAGTACTTC,CASSSGPIDEQYF
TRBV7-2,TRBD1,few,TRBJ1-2,TGTGCCAGCAGCTCCATCCGGGACAGCCCTGCCGGCTACACCTTC,CASSSIRDSPAGYTF
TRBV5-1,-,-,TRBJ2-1,TGCGCCAGCACAACAAACGCAGGGGCGGATAATGAGCAGTTCTTC,CASTTNAGADNEQFF
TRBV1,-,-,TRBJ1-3,TGCACCAGCAGCCAAGAAACCGGGAAGGGAAACACCATATATTTT,CTSSQETGKGNTIYF
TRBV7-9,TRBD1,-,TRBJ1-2,TGTGCCAGCAGCTCGACGCTGACAGGGGACCACTATGGCTACACCTTC,CASSSTLTGDHYGYTF
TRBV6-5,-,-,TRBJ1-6,TGTGCCAGCAGTTACTCAACCTCCGGGAACCATTCACCCCTCCACTTT,CASSYSTSGNHSPLHF
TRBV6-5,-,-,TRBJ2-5,TGTGCCAGCAGCATAGGGTGGGGCCAAGAGACCCAGTACTTC,CASSIGWGQETQYF
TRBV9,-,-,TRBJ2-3,TGTGCCAGCAGCGTTGATGTGCCGAGGGATACGCAGTATTTT,CASSVDVPRDTQYF
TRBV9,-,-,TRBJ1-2,TGTGCCAGCAGCGTAGGTCAAGGCTATGGCTACACCTTC,CASSVGQGYGYTF